A single sample gave rise to the 16 T cell receptor beta chains below, sequenced in a study of early T cells in non-severe SARS-CoV-2 infection. One entry per CDR3 protein, called by TCRdb with MiXCR from the 5' RACE reads. Here the sample spans roughly 30,000 distinct CDR3 sequences, more than 4% being singletons. Source material: whole blood. The receptors stem from an adult who was a healthcare worker with PCR-confirmed SARS-CoV-2 infection or an uninfected control (not recorded which).

This clonotype was observed at least ten times. V and J are TRBV5-1 and TRBJ2-1; TRBD2 is a possible D gene (6 bases). The CDR3 totals 14 residues. Germline V gene lookup returns CDR1 SGHRS and CDR2 YFSETQ. V was cut by 2 bases and J by 9 bases, with 15 bases left in between. CDR3 sequence: CASSFGSSGGEQFF. The CDR3 DNA reads as TGCGCCAGCAGCTTTGGGTCCTCCGGGGGTGAGCAGTTCTTC.

In its sample, this clonotype was seen many times. The chain is built from TRBV7-9 and TRBJ1-2; D is undetermined. The germline gives CDR1 SEHNR, CDR2 FQNEAQ (reference sequence). This CDR3 comprises 17 residues. V lost 2 bases to trimming and J lost 5 bases, with 21 bases between them. In DNA form, the CDR3 reads TGTGCCAGCAGCTTATCGCTTATGGCAGCAGCCGCTTATGGCTACACCTTC. It codes for CASSLSLMAAAAYGYTF.

This clonotype was seen at least ten times. The chain combines TRBV11-2 with TRBJ2-5, with D possibly called TRBD1 or TRBD2 (5 bases each). Per germline, CDR1 SGHAT and CDR2 FQNNGV. V was clipped by 7 bases and J by 1 base, with 13 bases between them. CDR3 length equals 14 residues. CDR3 nucleotides: TGTGCCAGCACCCAGGGCACTAGCCAAGAGACCCAGTACTTC. It encodes CASTQGTSQETQYF. The whole variable domain, remainder taken from reference TRBV11-2 and TRBJ2-5, is EAGVAQSPRYKIIEKRQSVAFWCNPISGHATLYWYQQILGQGPKLLIQFQNNGVVDDSQLPKDRFSAERLKGVDSTLKIQPAKLEDSAVYLCASTQGTSQETQYFGPGTRLLVL.

This clonotype ranks as medium-sized. The V gene is TRBV5-1, the J gene TRBJ1-5, with 7 bases that match TRBD1. The V gene end was trimmed by 2 bases and the J gene end by 5 bases; junction bases not matched to a gene: 4. CDR3 length: 14 residues. Germline lookup yields CDR1 SGHRS and CDR2 YFSETQ. The CDR3 sequence is CASSLQGRDQPQHF. The CDR3 nucleotides are TGCGCCAGCAGCTTACAGGGGAGGGATCAGCCCCAGCATTTT.

This CDR3 is CASSLPVGDGYTF. CDR3 DNA: TGTGCCAGCAGCTTACCAGTGGGAGATGGCTACACCTTC. V and J are TRBV5-4 and TRBJ1-2; D gene ambiguous. CDR3 length: 13 amino acids. CDR1 SGHNT and CDR2 YYREEE come from the germline V gene (reference sequence). Trimming left V 2 bases short and J 6 bases short, with 11 bases between.

By frequency in the sample, this clonotype is medium-sized. This chain connects TRBV11-3 to TRBJ2-4; 7 nucleotides match TRBD1. Germline CDR1 and CDR2: SGHNT and YENEEA. CDR3 size: 16 residues. J lost 0 bases, V lost 2 bases, and 4 bases had no gene match. Here the CDR3 DNA reads TGTGCCAGCAGCTTAAGGGACAGATTAGCCAAAAACATTCAGTACTTC. Translated, it gives CASSLRDRLAKNIQYF.

This clonotype was recorded at least ten times. V and J are TRBV11-2 and TRBJ2-1; weak D call: TRBD2 (5 bases). The CDR3 runs to 13 residues. Germline CDR1 reads SGHAT; CDR2 reads FQNNGV. The V and J ends lost 1 base and 5 bases respectively, with 6 bases between them. This chain's CDR3 is CASSLAGNNEQFF. Written as DNA, the CDR3 is TGTGCCAGCAGCTTAGCGGGAAACAATGAGCAGTTCTTC. Drawing the rest from reference TRBV11-2 and TRBJ2-1, the complete variable domain is EAGVAQSPRYKIIEKRQSVAFWCNPISGHATLYWYQQILGQGPKLLIQFQNNGVVDDSQLPKDRFSAERLKGVDSTLKIQPAKLEDSAVYLCASSLAGNNEQFFGPGTRLTVL.

This sequence joins TRBV20-1 and TRBJ2-7; D perhaps matches TRBD1 (6 bases). V shed 6 bases and J shed 3 bases, with 12 bases lying between them. In germline, CDR1 is DFQATT, CDR2 SNEGSKA (reference sequence). The CDR3 runs 12 residues. CDR3 residues: CSAQGRHYEQYF. In DNA, the CDR3 is TGCAGTGCCCAGGGGAGACACTACGAGCAGTACTTC.

This chain uses TRBV11-3 with TRBJ2-7, with D possibly being TRBD1 (5 bases). The V end lost 1 base, the J end lost 5 bases, and 12 bases lay between the germline ends. This CDR3 has 14 amino acids. Germline-derived CDR1 and CDR2 are SGHNT and YENEEA. The DNA of the CDR3 is TGTGCCAGCAGCTTAGGACAGTTTTTCGACGAGCAGTACTTC. This sequence encodes CASSLGQFFDEQYF.

This chain links TRBV5-1 with TRBJ2-3, with 9 nucleotides matching TRBD2. Germline V gene sequence: CDR1 SGHRS, CDR2 YFSETQ. This CDR3 contains 15 residues. Losses at the gene ends were 4 bases for V and 2 bases for J; bases not matched to a gene: 5. CDR3 residues: CASSPTSGDTDTQYF. CDR3 in DNA: TGCGCCAGCAGCCCGACTAGCGGTGACACAGATACGCAGTATTTT. The full variable domain, rest sourced from reference TRBV5-1 and TRBJ2-3, is KAGVTQTPRYLIKTRGQQVTLSCSPISGHRSVSWYQQTPGQGLQFLFEYFSETQRNKGNFPGRFSGRQFSNSRSEMNVSTLELGDSALYLCASSPTSGDTDTQYFGPGTRLTVL.

This clonotype was observed many times. V usage is TRBV11-2 and J usage is TRBJ2-4; D may be TRBD2 (7 bases). V lost 5 bases to trimming and J lost 3 bases, with 11 bases between them. CDR1 and CDR2 from the germline V gene are SGHAT and FQNNGV. This CDR3 has 14 amino acids. The CDR3 protein is CASSAGASKNIQYF. CDR3 coding DNA: TGTGCCAGCAGCGCGGGGGCGAGCAAAAACATTCAGTACTTC.

The table lists this clonotype with many counts. One junction end does not reproduce the germline sequence, and a read error may be involved. CDR3 sequence (DNA): TGTGCCACCAGCGGAGATAGCGGGTTGGGCTTGGAGCAGTACTTC. Amino acid sequence: CATSGDSGLGLEQYF. The gene calls are TRBV15 and TRBJ2-7, with 7 bases aligning to TRBD2. Looked up from germline, CDR1 is LNHNV and CDR2 is YYDKDF (reference sequence). The CDR3 totals 15 residues.

This clonotype has at least ten counts. This chain connects TRBV11-2 to TRBJ1-5; D call uncertain. Germline V gene data show CDR1 as SGHAT and CDR2 as FQNNGV. The V end was cut by 1 base, the J end by 6 bases, with 7 bases between. This CDR3 contains 13 residues. The CDR3 nucleotides are TGTGCCAGCAGCTTAGGAAGCGCTCAGCCCCAGCATTTT. It is translated as CASSLGSAQPQHF.

This clonotype was recorded many times. V and J are TRBV12-3 or TRBV12-4 and TRBJ2-7; 11 nucleotides line up with TRBD2. V shed 5 bases, J shed 7 bases, and the junction held 7 bases outside the gene matches. The CDR3 has 14 amino acids. CDR3 bases: TGTGCCAGCAGTCCACTAGCGGGAGCGGGAGAGCAGTACTTC. It encodes CASSPLAGAGEQYF.

This clonotype was observed at least ten times. This chain links TRBV5-1 with TRBJ2-2; D is tentatively TRBD1 or TRBD2 (6 bases each). Trimming took off 4 bases at V and 7 bases at J, with 11 bases between the two ends. Germline CDR1 SGHRS, CDR2 YFSETQ. This CDR3 spans 13 amino acids. The CDR3 reads CASSPQGGGELFF. CDR3 nucleotide sequence: TGCGCCAGCAGCCCACAGGGAGGCGGGGAGCTGTTTTTT.

This clonotype occurred a few times. The gene calls are TRBV10-3 and TRBJ2-7, with D possibly TRBD1 on 5 matching bases. Trimming took 4 bases from V and 6 from J, leaving 7 bases between them. CDR3 size: 11 residues. From germline, CDR1 is ENHRY and CDR2 SYGVKD. CDR3 sequence (DNA): TGTGCCATCAGTGTAGGGGTCGAGCAGTACTTC. Its protein product is CAISVGVEQYF.